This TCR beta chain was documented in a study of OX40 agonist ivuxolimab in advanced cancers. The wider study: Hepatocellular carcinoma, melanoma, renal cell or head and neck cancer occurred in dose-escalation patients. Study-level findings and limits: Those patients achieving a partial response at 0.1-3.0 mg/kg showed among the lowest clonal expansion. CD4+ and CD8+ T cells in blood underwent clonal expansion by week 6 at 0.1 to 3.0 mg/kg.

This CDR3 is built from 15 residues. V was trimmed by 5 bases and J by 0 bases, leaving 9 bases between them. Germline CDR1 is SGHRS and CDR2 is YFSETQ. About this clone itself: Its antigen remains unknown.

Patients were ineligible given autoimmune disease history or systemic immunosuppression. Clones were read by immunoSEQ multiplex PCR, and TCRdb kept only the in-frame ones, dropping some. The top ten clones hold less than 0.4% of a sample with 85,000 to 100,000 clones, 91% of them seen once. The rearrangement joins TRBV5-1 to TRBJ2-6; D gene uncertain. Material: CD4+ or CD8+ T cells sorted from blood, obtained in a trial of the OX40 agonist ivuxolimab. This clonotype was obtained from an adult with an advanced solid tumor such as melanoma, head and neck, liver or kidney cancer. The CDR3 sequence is CASRRPDSGANVLTF. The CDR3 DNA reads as TGCGCCAGCAGGCGCCCGGACTCTGGGGCCAACGTCCTGACTTTC.